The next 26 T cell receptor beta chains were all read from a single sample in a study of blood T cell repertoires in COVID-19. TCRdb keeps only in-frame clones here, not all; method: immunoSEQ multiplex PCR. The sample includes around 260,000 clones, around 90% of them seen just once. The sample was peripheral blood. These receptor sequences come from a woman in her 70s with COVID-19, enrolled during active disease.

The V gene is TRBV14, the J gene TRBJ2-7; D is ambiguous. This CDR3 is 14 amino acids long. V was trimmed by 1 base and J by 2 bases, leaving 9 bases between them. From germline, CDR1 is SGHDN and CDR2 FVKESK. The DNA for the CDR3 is TGTGCCAGCAGCCAAGTACTCCCACCCTACGAGCAGTACTTC. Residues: CASSQVLPPYEQYF.

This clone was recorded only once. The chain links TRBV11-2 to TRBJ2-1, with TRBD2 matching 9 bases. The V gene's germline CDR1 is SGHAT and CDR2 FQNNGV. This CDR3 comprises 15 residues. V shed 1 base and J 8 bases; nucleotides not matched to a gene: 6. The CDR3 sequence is CASSLGLAGRDEQFF. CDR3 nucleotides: TGTGCCAGCAGCTTAGGGCTAGCGGGACGGGATGAGCAGTTCTTC.

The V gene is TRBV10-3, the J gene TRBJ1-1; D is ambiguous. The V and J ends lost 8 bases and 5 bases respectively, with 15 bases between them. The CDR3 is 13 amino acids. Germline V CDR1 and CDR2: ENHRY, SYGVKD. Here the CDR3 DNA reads TGTGCCATCGAACAGAATAGGAAAACTGAAGCTTTCTTT. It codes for CAIEQNRKTEAFF.

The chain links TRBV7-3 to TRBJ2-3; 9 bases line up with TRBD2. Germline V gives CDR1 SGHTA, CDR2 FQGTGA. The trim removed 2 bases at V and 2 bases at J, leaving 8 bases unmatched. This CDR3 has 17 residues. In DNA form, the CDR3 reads TGTGCCAGCAGCTTATTGGGTAGCGGGAGCGCCACAGATACGCAGTATTTT. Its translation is CASSLLGSGSATDTQYF. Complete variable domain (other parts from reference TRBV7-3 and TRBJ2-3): GAGVSQTPSNKVTEKGKYVELRCDPISGHTALYWYRQSLGQGPEFLIYFQGTGAADDSGLPNDRFFAVRPEGSVSTLKIQRTERGDSAVYLCASSLLGSGSATDTQYFGPGTRLTVL.

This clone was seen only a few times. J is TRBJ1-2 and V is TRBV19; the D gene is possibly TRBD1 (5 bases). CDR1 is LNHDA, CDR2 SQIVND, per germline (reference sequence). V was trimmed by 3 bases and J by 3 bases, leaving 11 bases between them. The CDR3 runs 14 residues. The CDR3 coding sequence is TGTGCCAGTAGTATTTCCAGGGCGGACTATGGCTACACCTTC. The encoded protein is CASSISRADYGYTF.

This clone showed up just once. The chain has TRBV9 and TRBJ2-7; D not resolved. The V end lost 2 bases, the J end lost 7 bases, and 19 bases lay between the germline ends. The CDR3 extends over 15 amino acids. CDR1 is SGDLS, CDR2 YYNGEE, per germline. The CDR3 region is CASSVSLRDPREQYF. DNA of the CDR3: TGTGCCAGCAGCGTCTCCCTTCGCGATCCCCGAGAGCAGTACTTC.

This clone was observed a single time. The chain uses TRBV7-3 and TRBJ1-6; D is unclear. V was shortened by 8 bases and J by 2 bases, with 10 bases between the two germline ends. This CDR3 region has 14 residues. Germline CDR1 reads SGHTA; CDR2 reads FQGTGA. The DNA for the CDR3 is TGTGCCAGCTCCCCGGGAACCTATAATTCACCCCTCCACTTT. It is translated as CASSPGTYNSPLHF.

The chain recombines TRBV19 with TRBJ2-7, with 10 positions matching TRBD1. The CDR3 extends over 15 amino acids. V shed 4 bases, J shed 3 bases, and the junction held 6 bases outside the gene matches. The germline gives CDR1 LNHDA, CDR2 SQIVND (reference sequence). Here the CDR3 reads CASSTGDRGIYEQYF. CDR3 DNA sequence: TGTGCCAGTAGTACCGGGGACAGGGGAATCTACGAGCAGTACTTC.

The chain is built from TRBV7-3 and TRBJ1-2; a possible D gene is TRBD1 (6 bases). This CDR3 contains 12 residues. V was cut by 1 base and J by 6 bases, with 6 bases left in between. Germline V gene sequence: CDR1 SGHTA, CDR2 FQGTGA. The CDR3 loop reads CASSLRGHGYTF. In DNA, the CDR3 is TGTGCCAGCAGCTTAAGGGGGCATGGCTACACCTTC.

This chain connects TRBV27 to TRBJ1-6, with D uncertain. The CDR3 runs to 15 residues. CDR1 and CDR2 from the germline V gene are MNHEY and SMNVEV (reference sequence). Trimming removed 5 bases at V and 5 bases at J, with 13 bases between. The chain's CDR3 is CASSELAYNNSPLHF. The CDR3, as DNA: TGTGCCAGCAGTGAACTCGCCTATAATAATTCACCCCTCCACTTT.

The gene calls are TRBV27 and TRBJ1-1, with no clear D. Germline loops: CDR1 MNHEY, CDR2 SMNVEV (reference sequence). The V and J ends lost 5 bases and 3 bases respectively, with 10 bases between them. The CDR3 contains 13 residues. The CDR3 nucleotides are TGTGCCAGCAGTGCCACGGGGTACACTGAAGCTTTCTTT. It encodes CASSATGYTEAFF.

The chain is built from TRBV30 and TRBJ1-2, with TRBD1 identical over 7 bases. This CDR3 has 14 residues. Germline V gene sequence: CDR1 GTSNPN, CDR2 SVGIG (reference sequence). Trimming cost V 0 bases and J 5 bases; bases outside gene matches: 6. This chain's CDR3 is CAWSVRAGGYGYTF. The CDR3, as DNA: TGTGCCTGGAGTGTACGTGCAGGGGGGTATGGCTACACCTTC.

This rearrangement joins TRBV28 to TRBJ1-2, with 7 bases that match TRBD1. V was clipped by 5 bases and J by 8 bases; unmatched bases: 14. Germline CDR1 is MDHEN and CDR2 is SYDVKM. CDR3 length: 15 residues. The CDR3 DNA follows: TGTGCCAGCAGTACCACCCGACAGGGCTCGAGGGGCTACACCTTC. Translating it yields CASSTTRQGSRGYTF.

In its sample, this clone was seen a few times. The CDR3 DNA follows: TGTGCCAGCATGAACAGGGGGCGAGAGACCCAGTACTTC. This encodes CASMNRGRETQYF. The gene calls are TRBV11-2 and TRBJ2-5; TRBD1 aligns across 9 bases. Trimming at V came to 7 bases and at J to 4 bases, leaving 4 bases not matched to a gene. Per the germline V gene, CDR1 is SGHAT and CDR2 is FQNNGV. CDR3 size: 13 residues. Variable domain in full (rest from reference TRBV11-2 and TRBJ2-5): EAGVAQSPRYKIIEKRQSVAFWCNPISGHATLYWYQQILGQGPKLLIQFQNNGVVDDSQLPKDRFSAERLKGVDSTLKIQPAKLEDSAVYLCASMNRGRETQYFGPGTRLLVL.

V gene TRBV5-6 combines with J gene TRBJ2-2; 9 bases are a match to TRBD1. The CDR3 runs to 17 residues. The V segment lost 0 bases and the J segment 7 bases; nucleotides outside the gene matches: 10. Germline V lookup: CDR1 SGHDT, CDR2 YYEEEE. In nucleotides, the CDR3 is TGTGCCAGCAGCTTGGGGGACAGGGCCCCAGAGGGCGGGGAGCTGTTTTTT. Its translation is CASSLGDRAPEGGELFF.

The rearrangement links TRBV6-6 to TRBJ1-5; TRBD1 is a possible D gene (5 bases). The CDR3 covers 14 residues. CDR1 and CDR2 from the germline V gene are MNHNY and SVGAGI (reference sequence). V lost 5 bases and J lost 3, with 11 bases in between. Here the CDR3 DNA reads TGTGCCAGCAGTCACCGACAGCACAATCAGCCCCAGCATTTT. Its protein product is CASSHRQHNQPQHF.

The CDR3 sequence: CASTKTRDTPRWPQHF. In DNA, the CDR3 is TGTGCCAGTACTAAAACCCGGGACACCCCTCGGTGGCCCCAGCATTTT. J is TRBJ1-5 and V is TRBV19, with D possibly matching TRBD1 (6 bases). Germline V CDR1 and CDR2: LNHDA, SQIVND (reference sequence). The V end lost 7 bases, the J end lost 9 bases, and 25 bases lay between the germline ends. This CDR3 region has 16 residues. Full variable domain (missing parts from reference TRBV19 and TRBJ1-5): DGGITQSPKYLFRKEGQNVTLSCEQNLNHDAMYWYRQDPGQGLRLIYYSQIVNDFQKGDIAEGYSVSREKKESFPLTVTSAQKNPTAFYLCASTKTRDTPRWPQHFGDGTRLSIL.

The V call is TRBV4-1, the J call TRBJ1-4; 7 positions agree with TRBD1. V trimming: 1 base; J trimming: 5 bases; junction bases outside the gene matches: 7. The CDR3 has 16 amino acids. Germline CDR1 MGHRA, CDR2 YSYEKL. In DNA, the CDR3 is TGCGCCAGCAGCCAAGGGGGACAGCGCATCAATGAAAAACTGTTTTTT. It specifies CASSQGGQRINEKLFF.

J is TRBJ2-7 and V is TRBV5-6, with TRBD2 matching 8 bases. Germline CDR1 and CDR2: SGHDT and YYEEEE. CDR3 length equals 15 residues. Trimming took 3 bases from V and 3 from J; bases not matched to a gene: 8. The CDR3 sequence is CASSSLAGPFYEQYF. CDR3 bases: TGTGCCAGCAGCTCCCTAGCGGGTCCTTTCTACGAGCAGTACTTC.

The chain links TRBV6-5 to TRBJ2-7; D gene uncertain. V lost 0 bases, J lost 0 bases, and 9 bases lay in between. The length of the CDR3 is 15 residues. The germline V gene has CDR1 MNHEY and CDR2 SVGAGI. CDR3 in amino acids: CASSYSHTVSYEQYF. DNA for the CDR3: TGTGCCAGCAGTTACTCTCATACAGTCTCCTACGAGCAGTACTTC.

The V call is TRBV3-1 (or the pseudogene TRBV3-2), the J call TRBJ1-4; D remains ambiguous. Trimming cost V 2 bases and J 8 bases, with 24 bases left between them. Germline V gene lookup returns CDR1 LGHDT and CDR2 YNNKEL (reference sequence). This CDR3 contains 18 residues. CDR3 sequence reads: CASSQNQDIRVAEEKLFF. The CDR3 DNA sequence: TGTGCCAGCAGCCAAAACCAAGATATACGGGTGGCAGAGGAAAAACTGTTTTTT.

The CDR3 DNA reads as TGTGCCAGCAGGGACAGGGGCTCCTACGAGCAGTACTTC. It yields the protein CASRDRGSYEQYF. V is TRBV7-9 and J is TRBJ2-7; TRBD1 agrees at 9 bases. CDR3 length equals 13 residues. Germline lookup yields CDR1 SEHNR and CDR2 FQNEAQ (reference sequence). The J segment lost 0 bases and the V segment lost 6 bases, leaving 0 bases of the junction unmatched.

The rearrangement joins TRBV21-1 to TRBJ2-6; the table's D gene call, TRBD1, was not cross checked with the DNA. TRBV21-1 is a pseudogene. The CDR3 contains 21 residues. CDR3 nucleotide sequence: TGTGCCAGCAGCAAAACCCCCTGTACAGGGGATTTGTACTCTGGGGCCAACGTCCTGACTTTC. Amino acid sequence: CASSKTPCTGDLYSGANVLTF.

As DNA, the CDR3 is TGCGCCAGCAGCCAGAGCCGATTTCGAGATGAGCTATACACCGGGGAGCTGTTTTTT. This codes for CASSQSRFRDELYTGELFF. The chain combines TRBV4-1 with TRBJ2-2; D call uncertain. Trimming shortened V by 3 bases and J by 3 bases, and 23 bases separated the two germline ends. This CDR3 contains 19 residues. Germline CDR1 and CDR2: MGHRA and YSYEKL.

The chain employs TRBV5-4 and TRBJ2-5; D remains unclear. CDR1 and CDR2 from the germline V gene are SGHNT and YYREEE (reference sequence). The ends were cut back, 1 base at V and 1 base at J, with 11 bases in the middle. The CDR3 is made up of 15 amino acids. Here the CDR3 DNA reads TGTGCCAGCAGCTTGTCTGGCGGAACCCAAGAGACCCAGTACTTC. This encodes CASSLSGGTQETQYF.

DNA of the CDR3: TGTGCCAGCAGCCCCGGACTAGCAAATGAGCAGTTCTTC. Amino acids: CASSPGLANEQFF. The chain joins TRBV6-4 to TRBJ2-1; the match to TRBD2 covers 8 bases. In germline, CDR1 is MRHNA, CDR2 SNTAGT. The CDR3 runs 13 residues. V gave up 6 bases and J gave up 7 bases; unmatched junction bases: 5.